A selection of T cell receptor beta chains follows, all from one sample in a study of beta chain features in type 1 diabetes. Only in-frame clones appear in the TCRdb table, and some are missing; sequencing was by immunoSEQ multiplex PCR. The sample yields about 260,000 clones, roughly 20% seen once. Material for sequencing was naive CD4+ T cells from blood. The receptors come from a woman aged 35 to 49 with type 1 diabetes. The CDR3 runs from the conserved cysteine through the conserved F or W. The D gene is left open where the match is weak. A row's size may be missing; if present it is once, few, many or a size class.

>TRBJ2-6|-|TRBV7-6|few
TGTGCCAGCAGCTTAGCCGGGACACTTGCTGGGGCCAACGTCCTGACTTTC
CASSLAGTLAGANVLTF
>TRBJ1-1|TRBD1|TRBV29-1|-
TGCAGCGTTGGTAGGGACAGCGGAGGGAGCACTGAAGCTTTCTTT
CSVGRDSGGSTEAFF
>TRBJ1-4|-|TRBV4-3|-
TGCGCCAGCAGCCAAGATAGTCTTGGTGCAACTAATGAAAAACTGTTTTTT
CASSQDSLGATNEKLFF
>TRBJ2-7|TRBD1|TRBV4-3|few
TGCGCCAGCAGCCAAGTACATGGGACAGGTAACGAGCAGTACTTC
CASSQVHGTGNEQYF
>TRBJ2-7|-|TRBV5-6|-
TGTGCCAGCAGCTTTTCCAACGAGCAGTACTTC
CASSFSNEQYF
>TRBJ2-5|TRBD2|TRBV28|few
TGTGCCAGCAGCATTGGCGGGAGGTCGAAGACCCAGTACTTC
CASSIGGRSKTQYF
>TRBJ1-2|-|TRBV7-9|few
TGTGCCAGCACCGGACAGTCCTCTAACTATGGCTACACCTTC
CASTGQSSNYGYTF
>TRBJ2-3|-|TRBV2|-
TGTGCCAGCAGTGTGGGGCCAGATACGCAGTATTTT
CASSVGPDTQYF
>TRBJ2-5|TRBD2|TRBV25-1|few
TGTGCCAGCAGTTCTAGCGGGGGCGTGGAGACCCAGTACTTC
CASSSSGGVETQYF
>TRBJ1-1|-|TRBV6-5|few
TGTGCCAGCAGTCTCAGGGAGAACACTGAAGCTTTCTTT
CASSLRENTEAFF
>TRBJ1-5|TRBD1|TRBV5-6|-
TGTGCCAGCAGCCCTGGGACAGGGCCCGCAGCCCAGCATTTT
CASSPGTGPAAQHF
>TRBJ1-2|TRBD1|TRBV29-1|few
TGCAGCGTAGGGACAGCTTACGGCTATGGCTACACCTTC
CSVGTAYGYGYTF
>TRBJ1-1|TRBD1|TRBV5-1|few
TGCGCCAGCAGCCCCGGACAGGACCTATTGAACACTGAAGCTTTCTTT
CASSPGQDLLNTEAFF
>TRBJ1-5|TRBD1|TRBV19|few
TGTGCCAGTAGACCGGGACAGCCCTATCAGCCCCAGCATTTT
CASRPGQPYQPQHF
>TRBJ2-5|-|TRBV7-2|few
TGTGCCAGCAGCTCCGCTTGGGAGGAGACCCAGTACTTC
CASSSAWEETQYF
>TRBJ2-5|TRBD1|TRBV4-2|-
TGTGCCAGCAGCCAAGTAACGGACAGGGTCATCGGTTTCTACTTC
CASSQVTDRVIGFYF
>TRBJ1-2|-|TRBV11-2|-
TGTGCCAGCAGACCACCCGCCGTCGAGTATGGCTACACCTTC
CASRPPAVEYGYTF
>TRBJ2-7|TRBD1|TRBV27|-
TGTGCCAGCAGTCTGACAGGGACAACCTACGAGCAGTACTTC
CASSLTGTTYEQYF
>TRBJ2-5|-|TRBV18|-
TGTGCCAGCTCGCCCAGGGTCCCGAGAGGCGCCGGAGAGACCCAGTACTTC
CASSPRVPRGAGETQYF
>TRBJ1-6|TRBD1|TRBV5-1|-
TGCGCCAGCAGCGCCCGGGACAGGGATAATTCACCCCTCCACTTT
CASSARDRDNSPLHF
>TRBJ1-5|-|TRBV15|-
TGTGCCACCAGCAGTCGGTACGGTCAGCCCCAGCATTTT
CATSSRYGQPQHF
>TRBJ1-2|-|TRBV5-1|-
TGCGCCAGCAGCTCTGGACAAGCCGCTGGCTACACCTTC
CASSSGQAAGYTF
>TRBJ1-1|-|TRBV6-6|-
TGTGCCAGCAGTTACTCGACGGCAGGGAGGGCTTTCTTT
CASSYSTAGRAFF
>TRBJ2-3|-|TRBV9|-
TGTGCCAGCAGCGTAGTCGGGGAGACCACAGATACGCAGTATTTT
CASSVVGETTDTQYF
>TRBJ1-1|-|TRBV5-1|few
TGCGCCAGCAGCTTGGAAAGTAGGAACACTGAAGCTTTCTTT
CASSLESRNTEAFF
>TRBJ2-3|-|TRBV4-2|few
TGTGCCAGCAGCCGGCGGGACAGTGGTCTCAACACAGATACGCAGTATTTT
CASSRRDSGLNTDTQYF
>TRBJ2-7|-|TRBV9|few
TGTGCCAGCAGCGTTGGGGGGACCAAGGCGGCGTACGAGCAGTACTTC
CASSVGGTKAAYEQYF
>TRBJ2-2|-|TRBV19|-
TGTGCCAGTGCAGGAGGGCAGACCGGGGAGCTGTTTTTT
CASAGGQTGELFF
>TRBJ1-1|-|TRBV5-4|-
TGTGCCAGCAGCCCGCCCTCCAGGGCGGGGGGCACTGAAGCTTTCTTT
CASSPPSRAGGTEAFF
>TRBJ1-1|-|TRBV30|few
TGTGCCTGGAGGGACCCACAGGGGAACACTGAAGCTTTCTTT
CAWRDPQGNTEAFF
>TRBJ2-7|TRBD1|TRBV27|-
TGTGCCACCGCCAGACCGGGACAGGGCCCCTACGAGCAGTACTTC
CATARPGQGPYEQYF
>TRBJ1-1|TRBD1|TRBV18|-
TGTGCCAGCTCACCGTCGACAGGGGACACTGAAGCTTTCTTT
CASSPSTGDTEAFF
>TRBJ1-1|TRBD1|TRBV18|-
TGTGCCAGCTCACCTAGACAGGGTGGGACTGAAGCTTTCTTT
CASSPRQGGTEAFF
>TRBJ2-7|-|TRBV28|few
TGTGCCAGCAGTTTATGGGGGGGTAGTTACGAGCAGTACTTC
CASSLWGGSYEQYF
>TRBJ1-1|-|TRBV29-1|-
TGCAGCGTTGGTGACTTTCAGGGGGAAGCTTTCTTT
CSVGDFQGEAFF
>TRBJ1-1|TRBD1|TRBV13|-
TGTGCCAGCAGCTTAGTGGGACAGGGGGCGCGAACTGAAGCTTTCTTT
CASSLVGQGARTEAFF
>TRBJ2-5|-|TRBV5-4|-
TGTGCCAGCAGCTTGCGGACTTTCCAAGAGACCCAGTACTTC
CASSLRTFQETQYF
>TRBJ1-1|TRBD1|TRBV30|-
TGTGCCTGGAGTTCTTTGACAGGGCACACTGAAGCTTTCTTT
CAWSSLTGHTEAFF
>TRBJ2-5|-|TRBV4-3|-
TGCGCCAGCAGCCGACAGACAGGCCTGCAAGAGACCCAGTACTTC
CASSRQTGLQETQYF
>TRBJ2-7|-|TRBV11-1|-
TGTGCCAGCAGCTTATTGAAATCCGGTAATAGCTACGAGCAGTACTTC
CASSLLKSGNSYEQYF
>TRBJ2-1|-|TRBV6-5|-
TGTGCCAGCAGTTACTCCACTACCGGCAATGAGCAGTTCTTC
CASSYSTTGNEQFF
>TRBJ2-7|TRBD2|TRBV7-2|-
TGTGCCAGCAGCTGGGGACTAGCGGGGGCCTACGAGCAGTACTTC
CASSWGLAGAYEQYF
>TRBJ1-5|TRBD1|TRBV6-5|-
TGTGCCACGAAACAGGGGGGGGCGAGCAATCAGCCCCAGCATTTT
CATKQGGASNQPQHF
>TRBJ2-2|TRBD2|TRBV30|-
TGTGCCGAGACTAGCAGCTTGAACACCGGGGAGCTGTTTTTT
CAETSSLNTGELFF
>TRBJ1-2|-|TRBV4-3|-
TGCGCCAGCAGCCAAGCGGACAGATCGGGCTATGGCTACACCTTC
CASSQADRSGYGYTF
>TRBJ1-5|-|TRBV28|few
TGTGCCAGCAGTTTAGGAGGTCAGCCCCAGCATTTT
CASSLGGQPQHF
>TRBJ2-1|-|TRBV19|-
TGTGCCAGTAGCCAAACCTCGCGCTACAATGAGCAGTTCTTC
CASSQTSRYNEQFF
>TRBJ2-3|-|TRBV4-3|few
TGCGCCAGCAGCCAAGACCGGGGATCTAGCACAGATACGCAGTATTTT
CASSQDRGSSTDTQYF
>TRBJ2-1|TRBD2|TRBV27|-
TGTGCCAGCAGTTACTACTCTCTAGCGGATGAGCAGTTCTTC
CASSYYSLADEQFF
>TRBJ1-4|TRBD1|TRBV29-1|few
TGCAGCGTCCTACAGGGGGCTAATGAAAAACTGTTTTTT
CSVLQGANEKLFF
>TRBJ1-1|-|TRBV6-1|-
TGTGCCAGCAGTGAGCAAGGGAGCAACACTGAAGCTTTCTTT
CASSEQGSNTEAFF
>TRBJ2-3|TRBD1|TRBV30|-
TGTGCCTGGAGTCTAGGGGGCGCGGATACGCAGTATTTT
CAWSLGGADTQYF
>TRBJ2-7|-|TRBV7-2|-
TGTGCCAGCAGCGTAGCCCTTCCCTACGAGCAGTACTTC
CASSVALPYEQYF
>TRBJ2-1|TRBD2|TRBV4-1|-
TGCGCCAGCAGCCCCCAACTAGCGGGAGGGTTGAGCTCCTACAATGAGCAGTTCTTC
CASSPQLAGGLSSYNEQFF
>TRBJ1-1|-|TRBV9|-
TGTGCCAGCAGCGGGAGGAACACTGAAGCTTTCTTT
CASSGRNTEAFF
>TRBJ2-7|-|TRBV14|few
TGTGCCAGCAGCGCCCAAACAGGGCCGCAGTACTTC
CASSAQTGPQYF
>TRBJ1-2|-|TRBV25-1|-
TGTGCCAGCAGTCACACGCCACCGGGTGGCTACACCTTC
CASSHTPPGGYTF
>TRBJ2-3|TRBD2|TRBV12-5|-
TGTGCTAGTGGTCCTGGACTAGCGGGAGGGCCAGGTTTCACAGATACGCAGTATTTT
CASGPGLAGGPGFTDTQYF
>TRBJ2-2|TRBD2|TRBV15|few
TGTGCCACCAGCAGAGATCTGGGAGGAGGAGCGGGAGGTACCGGGGAGCTGTTTTTT
CATSRDLGGGAGGTGELFF